This TCR beta chain came from a study of glioma-infiltrating T cells after dendritic cell vaccination. Study summary: Three intradermal dendritic cell vaccine injections were given every two weeks.

V was clipped by 4 bases and J by 5 bases; unmatched bases: 4. CDR1 and CDR2 (germline): LNHDA, SQIVND (reference sequence). CDR3 length equals 14 residues. The study's findings and limits: Longer survival after dendritic cell vaccination followed higher pretreatment TIL content.

Comments on this clone: The antigen remains unidentified. Distinct nucleotide sequences in the sample also encode this CDR3.

The method was immunoSEQ multiplex PCR; TCRdb's version includes in-frame clones alone and lacks a portion of them. Among about 92,000 clones, 86% were seen once, and the ten largest hold more than 15%. Sequences were derived from blood, sampled before dendritic cell vaccination. The chain joins TRBV19 to TRBJ1-1; 10 bases align to TRBD1. The receptor was isolated from a human donor with glioblastoma. The CDR3 region has the DNA TGTGCCAGTAGTACGGGACAGGGGCGAACTGAAGCTTTCTTT. It encodes CASSTGQGRTEAFF.